Listed here are 24 T cell receptor beta chains from one sample, sequenced in a study of T cells after posttransplantation cyclophosphamide. The method was immunoSEQ multiplex PCR; TCRdb's version includes in-frame clones alone and lacks a portion of them. The sample gives about 24,000 clones, none seen only once, and the top ten clones hold around 4%. Sequencing used PBMCs. The receptor set was obtained from a woman in her fifties or sixties in good health, CMV-negative, and a related stem cell transplant donor.

There are many counts of this clone. The chain carries TRBV9 and TRBJ2-2; D possibly corresponds to TRBD1 (5 bases). The V end was cut by 0 bases, the J end by 7 bases, with 10 bases between. The CDR3 has 14 residues. Germline V gene lookup returns CDR1 SGDLS and CDR2 YYNGEE. In DNA form, the CDR3 reads TGTGCCAGCAGCGTAGGGCCAAGGGGCGGGGAGCTGTTTTTT. Its translation: CASSVGPRGGELFF.

This clone was seen many times. The chain carries TRBV7-3 and TRBJ2-2; unclear D gene. Trimming left V 0 bases short and J 6 bases short, with 8 bases between. The CDR3 is 14 residues long. CDR1 is SGHTA and CDR2 is FQGTGA in the germline V gene. For the CDR3, the DNA is TGTGCCAGCAGCTTAACTAGAATCGCCGGGGAGCTGTTTTTT. Encoded protein: CASSLTRIAGELFF.

This clone was seen repeatedly, ten times or more. The rearrangement links TRBV5-6 to TRBJ1-4; the D gene is possibly TRBD1 (5 bases). Germline loops: CDR1 SGHDT, CDR2 YYEEEE. The CDR3 is 15 amino acids. Trimming removed 1 base from V and 8 bases from J, with 15 bases in between. The CDR3 DNA follows: TGTGCCAGCAGCTTGAGAACCACGGGGGAGGAAAAACTGTTTTTT. This codes for CASSLRTTGEEKLFF.

This clone was observed many times. At one end the junction does not follow the germline gene, possibly because of a read error. The sample has other DNA sequences that encode this CDR3 too. This chain joins TRBV7-6 and TRBJ1-1; no definite D call. CDR1 is SGHVS and CDR2 is FNYEAQ in the germline V gene. CDR3 length: 13 residues. The CDR3 sequence is CASSLGGHTEAFF. The CDR3 DNA sequence: TGCGCCAGCAGCTTAGGTGGGCACACTGAAGCTTTCTTT.

There are many counts of this clone. The chain has TRBV5-4 and TRBJ1-5, with D unresolved. Germline CDR1 SGHNT, CDR2 YYREEE (reference sequence). CDR3 length: 15 residues. Trimming stripped 6 bases from V and 3 bases from J, with 16 bases between. The CDR3 reads CASIPERVLNQPQHF. The CDR3 DNA reads as TGTGCCAGCATCCCGGAGAGGGTCCTCAATCAGCCCCAGCATTTT.

This clone has ten or more counts. The chain's CDR3 is CASSPGQNYGYTF. The CDR3 DNA reads as TGTGCCAGCAGTCCCGGACAGAACTATGGCTACACCTTC. The chain employs TRBV6-6 and TRBJ1-2; TRBD1 might be the D (6 bases). The CDR3 totals 13 residues. The V gene lost 5 bases and the J gene lost 2 bases, with 9 bases spanning the gap. CDR1 MNHNY and CDR2 SVGAGI come from the germline V gene (reference sequence).

This clone was seen a handful of times. A much larger clone lies a single base off, so this may be a read error. The chain carries TRBV5-5 and TRBJ2-7, with D possibly matching TRBD1 (5 bases). Germline V gene data show CDR1 as SGHKS and CDR2 as YYEKEE (reference sequence). V lost 4 bases and J lost 4, with 15 bases in between. The CDR3 totals 14 residues. The CDR3 nucleotides read TGTGCCAGCAGCAACCACAAGGGGCAATACGAGCAGTACTTC. Its protein product is CASSNHKGQYEQYF.

This clone was found many times. This chain links TRBV27 with TRBJ1-4; 7 bases are a match to TRBD1. CDR1 and CDR2 from the germline V gene are MNHEY and SMNVEV (reference sequence). This CDR3 is 14 amino acids long. The ends lost 5 bases at V and 6 bases at J; junction bases unmatched: 6. This chain's CDR3 is CASSLRGLDEKLFF. CDR3 coding DNA: TGTGCCAGCAGTCTTAGGGGGCTTGATGAAAAACTGTTTTTT. The full variable domain, completed using reference TRBV27 and TRBJ1-4, is EAQVTQNPRYLITVTGKKLTVTCSQNMNHEYMSWYRQDPGLGLRQIYYSMNVEVTDKGDVPEGYKVSRKEKRNFPLILESPSPNQTSLYFCASSLRGLDEKLFFGSGTQLSVL.

This clone was recorded many times. The chain recombines TRBV4-1 with TRBJ1-1, with D perhaps matching TRBD1 (5 bases). Trimming pared 1 base from V and 6 bases from J, leaving 12 bases between. The germline V gene has CDR1 MGHRA and CDR2 YSYEKL. CDR3 size: 14 residues. The CDR3 protein is CASSQVEGSPEAFF. The CDR3 coding sequence is TGCGCCAGCAGCCAAGTGGAGGGGTCGCCTGAAGCTTTCTTT.

The table lists this clone with many counts. V and J are TRBV19 and TRBJ1-2; D gene uncertain. Deletions cut 3 bases from V and 5 bases from J, with 13 bases between. The CDR3 covers 14 residues. Germline V gene sequence: CDR1 LNHDA, CDR2 SQIVND (reference sequence). Here the CDR3 DNA reads TGTGCCAGTAGTATGGGCCGATCTACTTATGGCTACACCTTC. This codes for CASSMGRSTYGYTF.

This clone was seen ten or more times. This chain uses TRBV4-1 with TRBJ2-7; 13 bases agree with TRBD2. CDR3 length: 19 amino acids. Trimming at V came to 5 bases and at J to 1 base, leaving 14 bases not matched to a gene. Germline lookup yields CDR1 MGHRA and CDR2 YSYEKL. CDR3 residues: CASSETGLAGEGGSYEQYF. The CDR3 nucleotides are TGCGCCAGCAGCGAAACCGGACTAGCGGGAGAGGGGGGATCCTACGAGCAGTACTTC.

This clone occurred a few times. V and J are TRBV5-1 and TRBJ2-3; 8 bases map to TRBD2. After removal of 1 base from V and 2 bases from J, the junction contained 15 bases not matched to a gene. CDR1 is SGHRS, CDR2 YFSETQ, per germline. The CDR3 length is 19 residues. The CDR3 loop reads CASSLSPVPGGGSTDTQYF. CDR3 coding DNA: TGCGCCAGCAGCTTGTCTCCCGTTCCGGGGGGGGGATCCACAGATACGCAGTATTTT.

This clone was counted many times. The V gene is TRBV5-6, the J gene TRBJ1-3, with D maybe TRBD1 (5 bases). Trimming shortened V by 0 bases and J by 0 bases, and 10 bases separated the two germline ends. This CDR3 has 16 residues. Germline CDR1 reads SGHDT; CDR2 reads YYEEEE. The chain's CDR3 is CASSLVGHNSGNTIYF. For the CDR3, the DNA is TGTGCCAGCAGCTTGGTAGGACACAACTCTGGAAACACCATATATTTT.

This clone was observed at least ten times. J is TRBJ2-1 and V is TRBV7-8; 7 bases line up with TRBD1. Trimming cost V 4 bases and J 3 bases; bases outside gene matches: 12. CDR1 SGHVS and CDR2 FQNEAQ come from the germline V gene. This CDR3 comprises 17 residues. The CDR3, as DNA: TGTGCCAGCAGCTCACCGGGAAAGGGGGCTAACTACAATGAGCAGTTCTTC. This codes for CASSSPGKGANYNEQFF.

The V gene is TRBV5-5, the J gene TRBJ2-5; D is possibly TRBD1 (5 bases). The J call may be incorrect, as the DNA end agrees better with TRBJ2-7. The CDR3 runs to 16 residues. Germline assignment: CDR1 SGHKS and CDR2 YYEKEE (reference sequence). The CDR3 reads CASSLTGSQISYEQYF. The CDR3 bases are TGTGCCAGCAGCTTGACAGGCTCCCAAATCTCCTACGAGCAGTACTTC.

This clone was detected ten times or more. The rearrangement joins TRBV7-9 to TRBJ2-1; 8 bases line up with TRBD1. Trimming at V came to 2 bases and at J to 7 bases, leaving 16 bases not matched to a gene. CDR1 is SEHNR, CDR2 FQNEAQ, per germline (reference sequence). This CDR3 has 18 residues. CDR3 amino acids: CASSLTPLLDRVLNEQFF. DNA for the CDR3: TGTGCCAGCAGCTTAACCCCTCTCCTGGACAGGGTATTGAATGAGCAGTTCTTC.

In this sample, this clone turned up many times. CDR3 loop: CASSLSGGRFTDTQYF. CDR3 in DNA: TGTGCCAGCAGCCTTAGCGGGGGACGCTTCACAGATACGCAGTATTTT. J is TRBJ2-3 and V is TRBV7-2; 9 bases are a match to TRBD2. Per germline, CDR1 SGHTA and CDR2 FQGNSA. The CDR3 is 16 amino acids. The trim removed 5 bases at V and 2 bases at J, leaving 8 bases unmatched. Supplemented by reference TRBV7-2 and TRBJ2-3, the full variable domain reads GAGVSQSPSNKVTEKGKDVELRCDPISGHTALYWYRQSLGQGLEFLIYFQGNSAPDKSGLPSDRFSAERTGGSVSTLTIQRTQQEDSAVYLCASSLSGGRFTDTQYFGPGTRLTVL.

This clone was seen at least ten times. The chain is built from TRBV9 and TRBJ2-7; D is perhaps TRBD2 (6 bases). V lost 0 bases and J lost 5, with 12 bases in between. Germline V gene sequence: CDR1 SGDLS, CDR2 YYNGEE. The CDR3 sequence is 14 residues long. CDR3 DNA sequence: TGTGCCAGCAGCGTAGCGGTACTAGCCCACGAGCAGTACTTC. Translation: CASSVAVLAHEQYF.

This clone was found many times. The chain links TRBV7-3 to TRBJ2-1, with D unclear. The CDR3 is 13 amino acids. CDR1 is SGHTA and CDR2 is FQGTGA in the germline V gene. V lost 1 base, J lost 5 bases, and 6 bases lay in between. CDR3 in DNA: TGTGCCAGCAGCTTAATACTGAACAATGAGCAGTTCTTC. This sequence encodes CASSLILNNEQFF.

This clone was counted at least ten times. The V and J genes are TRBV10-1 and TRBJ2-2; TRBD2 matches 10 bases. This CDR3 region has 16 residues. After removal of 2 bases from V and 7 bases from J, the junction contained 7 bases not matched to a gene. Germline CDR1 is WNHNN and CDR2 is SYGVQD (reference sequence). The CDR3 DNA reads as TGCGCCAGCAGTGAGGGGACTAGCGAGAATAGCGGGGAGCTGTTTTTT. This encodes CASSEGTSENSGELFF.

This clone was counted a few times. A junction end diverges from the germline sequence, so it may reflect a read error. The rearrangement joins TRBV5-1 to TRBJ2-5; D is possibly TRBD1 (5 bases). Germline CDR1 SGHRS, CDR2 YFSETQ. This CDR3 is 14 amino acids long. This CDR3 is CASSKVGAEEAQYF. The CDR3 DNA reads TGCGCCAGTTCTAAAGTTGGGGCCGAAGAGGCCCAGTACTTC.

This clone was seen repeatedly, ten times or more. This chain connects TRBV10-3 to TRBJ2-7; TRBD2 matches 7 bases. This CDR3 spans 17 amino acids. The ends lost 0 bases at V and 0 bases at J; junction bases unmatched: 8. The germline V gene encodes CDR1 ENHRY and CDR2 SYGVKD. The CDR3 here is CAISESLSGTLSYEQYF. The CDR3 DNA reads as TGTGCCATCAGTGAGTCGTTAAGCGGGACCCTCTCCTACGAGCAGTACTTC.

This clone showed up many times. The chain employs TRBV9 and TRBJ2-7, with D possibly matching TRBD2 (5 bases). Germline lookup yields CDR1 SGDLS and CDR2 YYNGEE. Trimming stripped 2 bases from V and 0 bases from J, with 15 bases between. The CDR3 consists of 16 residues. CDR3 coding DNA: TGTGCCAGCAGCGTGAGCGGACTTTCGAGCTCCTACGAGCAGTACTTC. The encoded protein is CASSVSGLSSSYEQYF.

There are many counts of this clone. The rearrangement links TRBV15 to TRBJ2-7; 10 bases align to TRBD2. Germline V gene data show CDR1 as LNHNV and CDR2 as YYDKDF (reference sequence). The trim removed 0 bases at V and 0 bases at J, leaving 11 bases unmatched. There are 19 residues in the CDR3. CDR3 coding DNA: TGTGCCACCAGCAGAGATCCCGCTAGCGGGAGCTTAAGCTCCTACGAGCAGTACTTC. Translating it yields CATSRDPASGSLSSYEQYF.